Following are 32 T cell receptor beta chains from one sample sequenced in a study of shared clonotypes between healthy human individuals. Only in-frame clones appear in the TCRdb table, and some are missing; sequencing was by immunoSEQ multiplex PCR. This sample has a few hundred thousand clones; under 80% occur once, and the top ten carry 10%. Sequencing was done on a sample of memory CD4+ T cells sorted from blood. As for subset: CD45RA-negative fraction. These receptors all come from a man younger than 45 in good health.

The gene calls are TRBV6-1 and TRBJ2-5; 9 nucleotides agree with TRBD1. V dropped 4 bases and J dropped 4; count of bases not matched to a gene: 7. Germline V gives CDR1 MNHNS, CDR2 SASEGT. The CDR3 has 15 amino acids. The CDR3 sequence: CASSGTGTGLETQYF. CDR3 nucleotides: TGTGCCAGCAGTGGAACCGGGACAGGGCTAGAGACCCAGTACTTC.

Details on this clone: The same CDR3 also results from other DNA sequences found in this sample. This chain connects TRBV18 to TRBJ2-3; 8 nucleotides line up with TRBD2. This CDR3 has 16 amino acids. The germline CDR1 and CDR2 sequences are KGHSH and LQKENI. J lost 6 bases, V lost 0 bases, and 8 bases had no gene match. CDR3 sequence reads: CASSPPVAGGGDTQYF. The CDR3 nucleotides read TGTGCCAGCTCACCACCGGTCGCGGGAGGCGGGGATACGCAGTATTTT.

The chain links TRBV6-6 to TRBJ2-1; 10 bases are shared with TRBD2. V gave up 10 bases and J gave up 2 bases; unmatched junction bases: 5. In germline, CDR1 is MNHNY, CDR2 SVGAGI (reference sequence). This CDR3 has 14 residues. For the CDR3, the DNA is TGTGCCACTAGCGGGAGTCAGGCCTACAATGAGCAGTTCTTC. It yields the protein CATSGSQAYNEQFF.

CDR3 residues: CASSLSLTSGRTDTQYF. The CDR3 nucleotides are TGTGCCAGCAGTTTATCCCTGACTAGCGGGAGGACAGATACGCAGTATTTT. The J gene is TRBJ2-3, the V gene TRBV28; TRBD2 agrees at 13 bases. Trimming at V came to 1 base and at J to 3 bases, leaving 4 bases not matched to a gene. This CDR3 contains 17 residues. CDR1 MDHEN and CDR2 SYDVKM come from the germline V gene.

This chain uses TRBV7-2 with TRBJ1-1; no reliable D call. The germline V gene encodes CDR1 SGHTA and CDR2 FQGNSA. The germline V and J ends were trimmed by 2 bases and 7 bases, with 17 bases remaining between them. The CDR3 has 15 amino acids. CDR3 bases: TGTGCCAGCAGCTTAACCCGGCCAGGCCGGAGTGAAGCTTTCTTT. Encoded protein: CASSLTRPGRSEAFF.

This clone appeared once. The rearrangement uses TRBV2 and TRBJ2-5; the D is unclear. Trimming cost V 4 bases and J 7 bases, with 19 bases left between them. The germline V gene encodes CDR1 SNHLY and CDR2 FYNNEI. This CDR3 region has 15 residues. As DNA, the CDR3 is TGTGCCAGCAGTGCTTCTACGAGGTGGAGTGGGACCCAGTACTTC. Protein sequence: CASSASTRWSGTQYF.

This clone was seen at least ten times. The CDR3 loop reads CASSLGARGALGNTIYF. The CDR3, as DNA: TGTGCCAGCAGCTTAGGAGCAAGGGGCGCGTTAGGAAACACCATATATTTT. V gene TRBV7-6 combines with J gene TRBJ1-3; possibly TRBD1 for D (5 bases). V lost 1 base and J 4 bases, leaving 17 bases between the germline ends. CDR1 and CDR2 from the germline V gene are SGHVS and FNYEAQ. The CDR3 sequence is 17 residues long.

The rearrangement links TRBV2 to TRBJ1-5, with unresolved D. CDR3 length: 14 amino acids. V was clipped by 4 bases and J by 0 bases, with 7 bases between them. Germline V gene sequence: CDR1 SNHLY, CDR2 FYNNEI. The CDR3 region is CASSGVNSNQPQHF. The CDR3 nucleotides read TGTGCCAGCAGTGGCGTTAATAGCAATCAGCCCCAGCATTTT.

J is TRBJ2-2 and V is TRBV25-1; 7 nucleotides agree with TRBD2. Trimming at V came to 7 bases and at J to 5 bases, leaving 7 bases not matched to a gene. In germline, CDR1 is MGHDK, CDR2 SYGVNS. The CDR3 loop spans 14 amino acids. This chain's CDR3 is CASTTGRGTGELFF. The CDR3 DNA reads as TGTGCCAGCACCACGGGGAGGGGTACCGGGGAGCTGTTTTTT.

The V and J genes are TRBV4-3 and TRBJ2-5; tentatively, D is TRBD1 (6 bases). CDR1 LGHNA and CDR2 YSLEER come from the germline V gene. The CDR3 extends over 16 amino acids. V was pared by 0 bases and J by 2 bases, with 13 bases between. CDR3 sequence (DNA): TGCGCCAGCAGCCAAGATCTAGGCAGGGGTCAAGAGACCCAGTACTTC. It encodes CASSQDLGRGQETQYF.

This clone turned up a few times. This chain links TRBV6-5 with TRBJ2-3, with D perhaps TRBD2 (5 bases). Between the trimmed V and J ends, which lost 4 bases and 6 bases, there was a span of 14 bases. The CDR3 loop spans 14 amino acids. Germline values: CDR1 MNHEY, CDR2 SVGAGI. For the CDR3, the DNA is TGTGCCAGCAGTTCCGGCGGGTTCAGGGATACGCAGTATTTT. Protein: CASSSGGFRDTQYF.

The gene calls are TRBV5-1 and TRBJ2-5, with 7 bases identical to TRBD1. CDR3 length equals 13 residues. With V trimmed by 2 bases and J by 7 bases, 5 bases remained unmatched. Looked up from germline, CDR1 is SGHRS and CDR2 is YFSETQ. CDR3 sequence (DNA): TGCGCCAGCAGCTTAGAGGGGGCAGGGACCCAGTACTTC. Protein sequence: CASSLEGAGTQYF.

The chain combines TRBV1 with TRBJ2-3; TRBD2, as called in the table, went unchecked against the DNA. TRBV1 is annotated as a pseudogene. The CDR3 sequence is 17 residues long. CDR3 in amino acids: CTSSRGGGETSTDTQYF. Written as DNA, the CDR3 is TGCACCAGCAGCCGAGGAGGTGGAGAAACTAGCACAGATACGCAGTATTTT.

The V gene is TRBV6-1, the J gene TRBJ2-3; possibly TRBD1 for D (5 bases). The germline V gene has CDR1 MNHNS and CDR2 SASEGT. The CDR3 extends over 14 amino acids. V lost 5 bases, J lost 5 bases, and 14 bases lay in between. In DNA, the CDR3 is TGTGCCAGCAGTCTGACAGTCGCTGGAGATACGCAGTATTTT. The encoded protein is CASSLTVAGDTQYF.

The rearrangement joins TRBV5-1 to TRBJ2-3, with TRBD2 as a possible D gene (6 bases). Trimming cost V 3 bases and J 2 bases, with 13 bases left between them. Germline values: CDR1 SGHRS, CDR2 YFSETQ. The CDR3 has 15 residues. DNA for the CDR3: TGCGCCAGCAGCTCCAGCTGGCGGGACACAGATACGCAGTATTTT. Translated, it gives CASSSSWRDTDTQYF.

The CDR3 bases are TGCGCCAGCAGTTCTGGGACTCCCACGCTGAATGAGCAGTTCTTC. This encodes CASSSGTPTLNEQFF. The chain recombines TRBV5-1 with TRBJ2-1; TRBD2 is a possible D gene (6 bases). Germline CDR1 and CDR2: SGHRS and YFSETQ. Trimming cost V 5 bases and J 7 bases, with 19 bases left between them. CDR3 length equals 15 residues. The full variable domain, rest sourced from reference TRBV5-1 and TRBJ2-1, is KAGVTQTPRYLIKTRGQQVTLSCSPISGHRSVSWYQQTPGQGLQFLFEYFSETQRNKGNFPGRFSGRQFSNSRSEMNVSTLELGDSALYLCASSSGTPTLNEQFFGPGTRLTVL.

This clone was found once. DNA for the CDR3: TGTGCCAGCAGTCTACAGGGATACGAGCAGTACTTC. This codes for CASSLQGYEQYF. This chain joins TRBV6-5 and TRBJ2-7; D possibly corresponds to TRBD1 (6 bases). The CDR3 totals 12 residues. Germline CDR1 reads MNHEY; CDR2 reads SVGAGI. Trimming shortened V by 5 bases and J by 4 bases, and 9 bases separated the two germline ends.

This clone occurred a few times. The chain has TRBV18 and TRBJ1-1; D perhaps matches TRBD1 (6 bases). The CDR3 sequence is 17 residues long. The V end lost 2 bases, the J end lost 0 bases, and 16 bases lay between the germline ends. Germline loops: CDR1 KGHSH, CDR2 LQKENI. The chain's CDR3 is CASSPLPQGKMNTEAFF. The DNA of the CDR3 is TGTGCCAGCTCACCATTACCGCAGGGGAAGATGAACACTGAAGCTTTCTTT.

This clone was recorded once. This chain joins TRBV6-1 and TRBJ1-3; TRBD1 aligns across 8 bases. The germline gives CDR1 MNHNS, CDR2 SASEGT. The CDR3 contains 13 residues. V was clipped by 6 bases and J by 14 bases; unmatched bases: 12. CDR3 sequence (DNA): TGTGCCAGCAGAACCGGGACAGGAGTTTCCTTATATTTT. Its protein product is CASRTGTGVSLYF.

This sequence joins TRBV5-1 and TRBJ2-5, with 8 bases fitting TRBD2. Per the germline V gene, CDR1 is SGHRS and CDR2 is YFSETQ. The trim removed 9 bases at V and 5 bases at J, leaving 15 bases unmatched. The CDR3 length is 15 residues. The CDR3 loop is CATTRGVQREETQYF. DNA for the CDR3: TGCGCCACCACTCGGGGGGTTCAGCGGGAGGAGACCCAGTACTTC.

This clone was observed once. The rearrangement joins TRBV28 to TRBJ2-7; no definite D call. CDR3 size: 12 residues. Between the trimmed V and J ends, which lost 3 bases and 3 bases, there was a span of 6 bases. The V gene's germline CDR1 is MDHEN and CDR2 SYDVKM. CDR3 residues: CASSFDIYEQYF. As DNA, the CDR3 is TGTGCCAGCAGTTTCGACATCTACGAGCAGTACTTC.

This clone was seen more than once but under ten times. The chain employs TRBV4-3 and TRBJ2-1, with D hard to call. V lost 0 bases and J 15 bases, leaving 21 bases between the germline ends. The CDR3 has 15 amino acids. CDR1 is LGHNA, CDR2 YSLEER, per germline. CDR3 bases: TGCGCCAGCAGCCAAGAGGTGCGGCCCGAAAGTAAAGTGTTCTTC. Translated, it gives CASSQEVRPESKVFF.

At least ten counts were recorded for this clone. This CDR3 reads CSARRNNEQFF. Here the CDR3 DNA reads TGCAGTGCTAGACGGAACAATGAGCAGTTCTTC. This chain connects TRBV20-1 to TRBJ2-1; D remains unclear. V gave up 2 bases and J gave up 5 bases, with 4 bases separating them. This CDR3 contains 11 residues. Per germline, CDR1 DFQATT and CDR2 SNEGSKA (reference sequence).

The chain employs TRBV20-1 and TRBJ2-5, with unresolved D. In germline, CDR1 is DFQATT, CDR2 SNEGSKA (reference sequence). The CDR3 loop spans 11 amino acids. With 3 bases removed from V and 7 bases from J, the gap between germline ends came to 9 bases. CDR3 amino acids: CSASLGRTQYF. CDR3 sequence (DNA): TGCAGTGCTAGCCTAGGGCGGACCCAGTACTTC.

The chain uses TRBV2 and TRBJ2-3, with D unclear. The CDR3 totals 14 residues. V was shortened by 4 bases and J by 0 bases, with 8 bases between the two germline ends. Per germline, CDR1 SNHLY and CDR2 FYNNEI. This chain's CDR3 is CASSVRSSTDTQYF. CDR3 sequence (DNA): TGTGCCAGCAGTGTTAGATCTAGCACAGATACGCAGTATTTT.

This clone is a singleton in its sample. V usage is TRBV5-1 and J usage is TRBJ2-7; 7 nucleotides agree with TRBD1. V trimming: 4 bases; J trimming: 6 bases; junction bases outside the gene matches: 7. CDR1 and CDR2 from the germline V gene are SGHRS and YFSETQ. The CDR3 length is 13 residues. CDR3 in amino acids: CASSRDSLSEQYF. The CDR3 region has the DNA TGCGCCAGCAGCCGGGACAGTCTCTCCGAGCAGTACTTC.

This clone was counted ten times or more. The gene calls are TRBV2 and TRBJ2-1; D is undetermined. Germline CDR1 and CDR2: SNHLY and FYNNEI. The CDR3 sequence is 11 residues long. Trimming stripped 8 bases from V and 8 bases from J, with 10 bases between. CDR3 nucleotides: TGTGCCAGCCTCATTTCACATGAGCAGTTCTTC. Its translation: CASLISHEQFF.

The rearrangement uses TRBV25-1 and TRBJ2-1, with D perhaps being TRBD1 or TRBD2 (5 bases each). V was cut by 3 bases and J by 3 bases, with 12 bases left in between. CDR1 MGHDK and CDR2 SYGVNS come from the germline V gene. The CDR3 length is 15 residues. The chain's CDR3 is CASSDGTGYYNEQFF. CDR3 bases: TGTGCCAGCAGTGATGGGACGGGCTACTACAATGAGCAGTTCTTC.

The chain combines TRBV28 with TRBJ2-1; D might be TRBD2 (6 bases). The germline V gene has CDR1 MDHEN and CDR2 SYDVKM. This CDR3 is built from 16 residues. The CDR3 nucleotides read TGTGCGACCGCCCCGGGCGGGACGGGATCCTACAATGAGCAGTTCTTC. This translates into CATAPGGTGSYNEQFF.

This clone has at least ten counts. The rearrangement links TRBV5-1 to TRBJ2-5; a possible D gene is TRBD1 (6 bases). This CDR3 region has 13 residues. The germline gives CDR1 SGHRS, CDR2 YFSETQ. Trimming removed 0 bases at V and 5 bases at J, with 8 bases between. The DNA for the CDR3 is TGCGCCAGCAGCTTGGGACAGGCCGAGACCCAGTACTTC. This sequence encodes CASSLGQAETQYF.

This clone has only a few counts. V usage is TRBV5-1 and J usage is TRBJ2-7; the match to TRBD2 covers 7 bases. CDR3 size: 16 residues. The junction had 6 bases not matched to a gene; V was cut back by 0 bases and J by 0 bases. CDR1 and CDR2 from the germline V gene are SGHRS and YFSETQ. This CDR3 is CASSLEAGYVSYEQYF. The DNA for the CDR3 is TGCGCCAGCAGCTTGGAAGCGGGGTACGTCTCCTACGAGCAGTACTTC.

This chain connects TRBV7-2 to TRBJ2-1; D call uncertain. CDR1 and CDR2 (germline): SGHTA, FQGNSA. The CDR3 is 14 amino acids. V was pared by 0 bases and J by 10 bases, with 13 bases between. In DNA, the CDR3 is TGTGCCAGCAGCTTAGCCACAGCATGGCCAGAGCAGTTCTTC. It translates to CASSLATAWPEQFF.